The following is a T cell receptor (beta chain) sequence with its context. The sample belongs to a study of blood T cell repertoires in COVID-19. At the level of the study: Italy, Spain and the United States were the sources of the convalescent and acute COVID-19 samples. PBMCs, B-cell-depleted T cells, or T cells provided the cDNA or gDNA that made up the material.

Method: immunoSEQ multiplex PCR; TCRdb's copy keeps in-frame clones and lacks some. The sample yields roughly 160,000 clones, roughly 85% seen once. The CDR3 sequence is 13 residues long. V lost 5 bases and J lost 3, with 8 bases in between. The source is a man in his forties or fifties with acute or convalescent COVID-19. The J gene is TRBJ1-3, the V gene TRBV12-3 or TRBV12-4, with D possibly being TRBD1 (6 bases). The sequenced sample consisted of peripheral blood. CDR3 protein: CASSPTGGNTIYF. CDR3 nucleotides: TGTGCCAGCAGTCCGACAGGTGGAAACACCATATATTTT.